This entry concerns a single T cell receptor (beta chain). The data stem from a study of PD-L1 blockade in urothelial cancer. Study-level information: Bladder-origin urothelial cancer in males covered most of the roughly 29 patients.

Into every PCR, synthetic TCR analog templates were spiked. Data came from immunoSEQ multiplex PCR; TCRdb stores just in-frame clones and leaves some out. The sample comprises about 82,000 clones, roughly 80% of which are singletons, and over 7.5% rests with the top ten. Germline CDR1 reads SQVTM; CDR2 reads ANQGSEA. V gave up 3 bases and J gave up 0 bases, with 11 bases separating them. The CDR3 loop spans 14 amino acids. V usage is TRBV29-1 and J usage is TRBJ1-2; TRBD1 is a possible D gene (5 bases). The source of this sequence is a man between 65 and 85 years old with urothelial cancer. This sample comprised PBMCs, obtained around atezolizumab (anti-PD-L1) treatment. The CDR3: CSVEVDRTNYGYTF. The CDR3 coding sequence is TGCAGCGTTGAGGTAGACAGAACTAACTATGGCTACACCTTC.